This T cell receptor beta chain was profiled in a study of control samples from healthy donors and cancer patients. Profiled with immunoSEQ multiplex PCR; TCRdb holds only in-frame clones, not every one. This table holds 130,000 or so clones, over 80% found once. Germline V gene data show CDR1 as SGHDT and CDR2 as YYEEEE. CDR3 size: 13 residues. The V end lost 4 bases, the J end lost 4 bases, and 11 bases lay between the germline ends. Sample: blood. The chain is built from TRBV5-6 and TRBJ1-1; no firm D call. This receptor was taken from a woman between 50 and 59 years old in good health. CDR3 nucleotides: TGTGCCAGCAGCCGATACTTTTCCACTGAAGCTTTCTTT. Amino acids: CASSRYFSTEAFF.